The 17 T cell receptor beta chains presented below share a single source sample, sequenced in a study of CXCR3-negative and CXCR3-positive naive CD8 T cells. 5' RACE with UMI labels generated the TRB cDNA libraries. TCRdb re-called the 5' RACE reads; every CDR3 protein appears as one record, without DNA. Here the sample table reports around 8,000 distinct CDR3 sequences. Sequenced material: naive CXCR3- CD8+ T cells from blood. Subset described: CD45RO-CCR7+CD27+CD95- naive CD8+ T cells lacking CXCR3 (TNR3-). These receptor sequences come from a human donor in good health. Some clones in this sample may be carry-over from other donors' samples.

The chain joins TRBV28 to TRBJ1-2; TCRdb's D call of TRBD1 is untestable without DNA. The length of the CDR3 is 16 residues. CDR1 MDHEN and CDR2 SYDVKM come from the germline V gene. The CDR3 here is CASSPTRTEVNNGYTF.

Measured by frequency, this clonotype is medium-sized. Here the CDR3 reads CASSLGLSREGGELFF. V is TRBV5-1 and J is TRBJ2-2; TCRdb's D call, TRBD2, is unchecked because there is no DNA. The CDR3 has 16 residues. Germline CDR1 SGHRS, CDR2 YFSETQ.

Judged by frequency, this clonotype is medium-sized. The chain has TRBV4-2 and TRBJ2-7; TCRdb names TRBD2, which stays unverified in the absence of DNA. Germline lookup yields CDR1 LGHNA and CDR2 YNFKEQ. This CDR3 is built from 16 residues. CDR3 amino acids: CASSHLGLAGAYEQYF.

The chain links TRBV7-8 to TRBJ1-4. The germline V gene has CDR1 SGHVS and CDR2 FQNEAQ. The CDR3 has 16 amino acids. The CDR3 sequence is CASSSGMGQEGIELFF.

The chain uses TRBV5-4 and TRBJ2-7; the D call from TCRdb, TRBD1, cannot be confirmed without DNA. Germline V gene sequence: CDR1 SGHNT, CDR2 YYREEE (reference sequence). The CDR3 extends over 14 amino acids. The CDR3: CASSSGTGLYEQYF. Variable domain in full (rest from reference TRBV5-4 and TRBJ2-7): ETGVTQSPTHLIKTRGQQVTLRCSSQSGHNTVSWYQQALGQGPQFIFQYYREEENGRGNFPPRFSGLQFPNYSSELNVNALELDDSALYLCASSSGTGLYEQYFGPGTRLTVT.

The chain recombines TRBV29-1 with TRBJ2-5; the D call from TCRdb, TRBD2, cannot be confirmed without DNA. The CDR3 runs to 18 residues. Germline CDR1 and CDR2: SQVTM and ANQGSEA. CDR3 in amino acids: CSVDLVLAGREVLETQYF.

Considering frequency, this clonotype is medium-sized. V usage is TRBV29-1 and J usage is TRBJ2-4. Germline V CDR1 and CDR2: SQVTM, ANQGSEA. The CDR3 is 12 amino acids. The CDR3 here is CSVTLDRNIQYF.

This clonotype registers medium-sized by frequency. V and J are TRBV28 and TRBJ2-7; TCRdb's D gene call, TRBD1, goes unchecked for lack of DNA. From germline, CDR1 is MDHEN and CDR2 SYDVKM. The CDR3 has 14 amino acids. The CDR3: CASSSRQDTYEQYF.

The rearrangement uses TRBV21-1 and TRBJ2-4; as DNA is missing, the TRBD2 call by TCRdb cannot be tested. TRBV21-1 constitutes a pseudogene. This CDR3 has 18 residues. CDR3 protein: CASSKSTSGNLAKNIQYF.

This clonotype registers medium-sized by frequency. The chain recombines TRBV29-1 with TRBJ2-1; absent DNA, TCRdb's TRBD2 call cannot be checked. Germline V gene data show CDR1 as SQVTM and CDR2 as ANQGSEA. The CDR3 covers 14 residues. The CDR3: CSVLTGRPFNEQFF.

This clonotype registers medium-sized (0.01 to 0.1%) by frequency. V usage is TRBV28 and J usage is TRBJ1-4; TCRdb indicates TRBD1, and absent DNA this call remains unverified. This CDR3 has 17 amino acids. Germline CDR1 and CDR2: MDHEN and SYDVKM. CDR3 residues: CATKLTGTGTTNEKLFF.

The chain couples TRBV29-1 to TRBJ2-3; the TRBD1 assignment by TCRdb is unverifiable without DNA. This CDR3 region has 16 residues. Germline CDR1 and CDR2: SQVTM and ANQGSEA. CDR3 in amino acids: CSAGILSLAQADTQYF.

The chain recombines TRBV28 with TRBJ2-2; the D gene TCRdb calls, TRBD2, cannot be checked with no DNA. Germline CDR1 and CDR2: MDHEN and SYDVKM. The CDR3 has 16 amino acids. The chain's CDR3 is CASSYVSGVNTGELFF.

This clonotype ranks as medium-sized (0.01 to 0.1%) in terms of frequency. The chain combines TRBV7-9 with TRBJ1-5; checking the TCRdb D call of TRBD1 is not possible without DNA. This CDR3 comprises 16 residues. Germline CDR1 and CDR2: SEHNR and FQNEAQ (reference sequence). The CDR3 region is CASSSWDRGEAQPQHF.

V is TRBV19 and J is TRBJ1-1. The CDR3 totals 13 residues. CDR1 LNHDA and CDR2 SQIVND come from the germline V gene (reference sequence). Here the CDR3 reads CASSIEGNTEAFF.

This rearrangement joins TRBV19 to TRBJ1-1; without DNA, the TCRdb call of TRBD1 cannot be checked. The V gene's germline CDR1 is LNHDA and CDR2 SQIVND (reference sequence). This CDR3 is built from 15 residues. CDR3 residues: CASSDTGGANTEAFF. Combining the CDR3 with reference TRBV19 and TRBJ1-1 gives the whole variable domain DGGITQSPKYLFRKEGQNVTLSCEQNLNHDAMYWYRQDPGQGLRLIYYSQIVNDFQKGDIAEGYSVSREKKESFPLTVTSAQKNPTAFYLCASSDTGGANTEAFFGQGTRLTVV.

The chain carries TRBV9 and TRBJ2-1; there is no DNA to check the TCRdb D call of TRBD2. There are 14 residues in the CDR3. Germline lookup yields CDR1 SGDLS and CDR2 YYNGEE. The CDR3 loop is CASSVGDSLNEQFF. The whole variable domain, filled in from reference TRBV9 and TRBJ2-1, reads DSGVTQTPKHLITATGQRVTLRCSPRSGDLSVYWYQQSLDQGLQFLIQYYNGEERAKGNILERFSAQQFPDLHSELNLSSLELGDSALYFCASSVGDSLNEQFFGPGTRLTVL.